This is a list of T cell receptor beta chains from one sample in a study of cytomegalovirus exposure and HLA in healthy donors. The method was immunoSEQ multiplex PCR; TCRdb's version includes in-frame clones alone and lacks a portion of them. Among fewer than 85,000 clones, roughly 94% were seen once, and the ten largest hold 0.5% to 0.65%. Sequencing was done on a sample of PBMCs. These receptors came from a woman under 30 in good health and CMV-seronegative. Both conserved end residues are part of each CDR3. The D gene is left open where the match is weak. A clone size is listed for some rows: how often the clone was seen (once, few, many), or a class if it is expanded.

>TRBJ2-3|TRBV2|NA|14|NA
TGTGCCAGCTCCCAAGGGGCCGCCGGCCGGGCGCAGTATTTT
CASSQGAAGRAQYF
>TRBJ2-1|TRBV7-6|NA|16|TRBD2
TGTGCCAGCGGTAGCGGGGGGGCGAGCTCCTACAATGAGCAGTTCTTC
CASGSGGASSYNEQFF
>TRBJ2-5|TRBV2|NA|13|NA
TGTGCCAGCAAAGGGACAAGCCCGGAGACCCAGTACTTC
CASKGTSPETQYF
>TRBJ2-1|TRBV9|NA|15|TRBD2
TGTGCCAGCAGCGTGTCCGGCGGGGGGCGGGATGAGCAGTTCTTC
CASSVSGGGRDEQFF
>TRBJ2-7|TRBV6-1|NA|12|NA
TGTGCCAGCAGTTCCGGGACCTACGAGCAGTACTTC
CASSSGTYEQYF
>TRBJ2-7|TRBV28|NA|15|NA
TGTGCCAGCAGTTCGACCAGGGGTACGCCCTACGAGCAGTACTTC
CASSSTRGTPYEQYF
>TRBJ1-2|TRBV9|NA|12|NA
TGTGCCAGCAGCGTAGGTATCTATGGCTACACCTTC
CASSVGIYGYTF
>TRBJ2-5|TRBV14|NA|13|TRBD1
TGTGCCAGCCAGGGACAGGGAGTCAGGGCCCAGTACTTC
CASQGQGVRAQYF
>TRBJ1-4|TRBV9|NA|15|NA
TGTGCCAGCAGCCCTTTTGACATACTGAATGAAAAACTGTTTTTT
CASSPFDILNEKLFF
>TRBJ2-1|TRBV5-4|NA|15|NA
TGTGCCAGCAGCTTAACTAGGTCCTCCTACAATGAGCAGTTCTTC
CASSLTRSSYNEQFF
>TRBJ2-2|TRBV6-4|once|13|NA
TGTGCCAGCAGTTTTGGGGGGACCGGGGAGCTGTTTTTT
CASSFGGTGELFF
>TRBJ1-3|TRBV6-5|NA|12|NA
TGTGCCAGCACCGGGGCTGGAAACACCATATATTTT
CASTGAGNTIYF
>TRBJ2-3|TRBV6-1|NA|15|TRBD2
TGTGCCAGCAGACTGGGGGGGTCGGGCACAGATACGCAGTATTTT
CASRLGGSGTDTQYF
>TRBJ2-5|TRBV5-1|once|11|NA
TGCGCCAGCAGCCGAGAAGAGACCCAGTACTTC
CASSREETQYF
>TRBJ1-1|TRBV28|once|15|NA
TGTGCCAGCAGTCGAGGGCGGCACCCGAACACTGAAGCTTTCTTT
CASSRGRHPNTEAFF
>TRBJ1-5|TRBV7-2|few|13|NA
TGTGCCAGCAGCTTTCGCGACAATCAGCCCCAGCATTTT
CASSFRDNQPQHF
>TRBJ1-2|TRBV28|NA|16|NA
TGTGCCAGCATCCTGGGGGGGGGCAACTTCAACTATGGCTACACCTTC
CASILGGGNFNYGYTF